This T cell receptor (beta chain) originates from a study of cytomegalovirus exposure and HLA in healthy donors. Study outcomes and limitations: According to a subsequent analysis, TCR clusters identified in the first cohort showed a tendency to co-occur across the roughly 120 validation repertoires.

V was clipped by 2 bases and J by 3 bases, with 10 bases between them. Germline V gene data show CDR1 as GTSNPN and CDR2 as SVGIG (reference sequence). The CDR3 is made up of 14 amino acids. Notes on this clone: Its specificity is not known.

Data came from immunoSEQ multiplex PCR; TCRdb stores just in-frame clones and leaves some out. The sample yields over 150,000 clones, roughly 85% seen once. The study drew the donors from its approximately 110-subject validation cohort, separate from the roughly 700-subject first cohort. V is TRBV30 and J is TRBJ1-4; possible D gene TRBD1, 5 bases. Sample: PBMCs. This sequence was found in a young man in good health and CMV-seropositive. CDR3 amino acids: CAWSRQGSNEKLFF. CDR3 coding DNA: TGTGCCTGGAGTCGTCAGGGTTCTAATGAAAAACTGTTTTTT.